The 18 T cell receptor beta chains given below trace back to one sample, sequenced in a study of blood T cells in healthy people across ages. Together with a sample-barcoded 5' primer, a J-beta primer mix was included in a second PCR lasting roughly 6 to 12 cycles. In TCRdb, the 5' RACE reads were re-called with MiXCR into one record per CDR3 protein. The sample includes more than 650,000 distinct CDR3 sequences, roughly 25% of them seen just once. The same sample was also studied in work on T cells of mothers and their children.

Sequencing input: blood. These receptors all stem from a boy between 10 and 17 years old in good health.

The V gene is TRBV12-3 or TRBV12-4, the J gene TRBJ2-7; D could derive from TRBD1 or TRBD2 (5 bases each). The germline V and J ends were trimmed by 10 bases and 7 bases, with 20 bases remaining between them. This CDR3 has 13 residues. The CDR3 DNA follows: TGTGCCATCTCGAGGGGCCCATCGGGGGAGCAGTACTTC. It specifies CAISRGPSGEQYF.

The chain carries TRBV7-9 and TRBJ1-1; 8 bases match TRBD1. The CDR3 loop spans 15 amino acids. Unmatched junction bases numbered 7, after V lost 6 bases and J lost 1 base. The germline V gene has CDR1 SEHNR and CDR2 FQNEAQ (reference sequence). CDR3 region: CASSFIGQGNTEAFF. The DNA for the CDR3 is TGTGCCAGCAGTTTTATTGGACAGGGGAACACTGAAGCTTTCTTT.

This sequence joins TRBV12-3 or TRBV12-4 and TRBJ1-4; no clear D gene. V dropped 5 bases and J dropped 8 bases, with 18 bases sitting between them. This CDR3 is 15 amino acids long. CDR3 amino acids: CASSPRRAPGEKLFF. The CDR3 DNA is TGTGCCAGCAGTCCCAGACGTGCGCCCGGGGAAAAACTGTTTTTT.

The table lists this clonotype with a few counts. The gene calls are TRBV5-1 and TRBJ2-5, with D unresolved. Trimming cost V 0 bases and J 4 bases, with 10 bases left between them. Germline V gene lookup returns CDR1 SGHRS and CDR2 YFSETQ. The CDR3 totals 14 residues. As DNA, the CDR3 is TGCGCCAGCAGCTTGGGCCCGGGCAGAGAGACCCAGTACTTC. As protein: CASSLGPGRETQYF.

This chain links TRBV6-2 or TRBV6-3 with TRBJ2-7, with D perhaps assigned TRBD1 or TRBD2 (6 bases each). Germline values: CDR1 MNHEY, CDR2 SVGEGT. There are 15 residues in the CDR3. The V end lost 2 bases, the J end lost 5 bases, and 16 bases lay between the germline ends. In DNA, the CDR3 is TGTGCCAGCAGTTACGGGGGGCAGGGGAACCACGAGCAGTACTTC. Translated: CASSYGGQGNHEQYF.

This clonotype has just a few counts. The V gene is TRBV12-3 or TRBV12-4, the J gene TRBJ2-3; 7 bases align to TRBD1. With V trimmed by 8 bases and J by 2 bases, 4 bases remained unmatched. This CDR3 is built from 13 residues. The CDR3 protein is CASDGQDTDTQYF. The CDR3 region has the DNA TGTGCCAGCGACGGACAGGACACAGATACGCAGTATTTT.

The V and J genes are TRBV3-1 and TRBJ2-4, with D possibly being TRBD1 or TRBD2 (6 bases each). V was pared by 4 bases and J by 0 bases, with 16 bases between. Germline V gene sequence: CDR1 LGHDT, CDR2 YNNKEL (reference sequence). This CDR3 contains 17 residues. The CDR3 coding sequence is TGTGCCAGCAGCCCCCGGAGGGGGGAGCTAGCCAAAAACATTCAGTACTTC. Its protein is CASSPRRGELAKNIQYF.

This clonotype was observed a few times. J is TRBJ2-5 and V is TRBV6-4; D is possibly TRBD2 (6 bases). Trimming left V 6 bases short and J 3 bases short, with 11 bases between. From germline, CDR1 is MRHNA and CDR2 SNTAGT. The CDR3 covers 13 residues. The CDR3 loop reads CASSGTYKETQYF. As DNA, the CDR3 is TGTGCCAGCAGCGGGACTTACAAAGAGACCCAGTACTTC.

This clonotype was picked up a small number of times. The chain uses TRBV28 and TRBJ1-6, with D perhaps TRBD1 (5 bases). Germline assignment: CDR1 MDHEN and CDR2 SYDVKM. The CDR3 has 15 residues. Trimming took 2 bases from V and 6 from J, leaving 11 bases between them. The CDR3 nucleotides are TGTGCCAGCAGTTTAACGCAGGGAAGTAATTCACCCCTCCACTTT. Its translation is CASSLTQGSNSPLHF.

This chain connects TRBV5-1 to TRBJ1-4; perhaps TRBD1 as D (6 bases). V was clipped by 4 bases and J by 4 bases, with 11 bases between them. Germline assignment: CDR1 SGHRS and CDR2 YFSETQ. There are 14 residues in the CDR3. The CDR3 here is CASSIGQHNEKLFF. DNA for the CDR3: TGCGCCAGCAGCATCGGACAGCATAATGAAAAACTGTTTTTT.

CDR3 coding DNA: TGTGCCAGCAGCCAAGCCAGGGGGCTACTCTACGAGCAGTTCTTC. It encodes CASSQARGLLYEQFF. This rearrangement joins TRBV14 to TRBJ2-1, with 8 positions matching TRBD1. The junction had 9 bases not matched to a gene; V was cut back by 1 base and J by 10 bases. Per germline, CDR1 SGHDN and CDR2 FVKESK. This CDR3 has 15 amino acids.

V usage is TRBV25-1 and J usage is TRBJ2-5; 11 nucleotides match TRBD2. This CDR3 has 17 residues. V was clipped by 1 base and J by 5 bases; unmatched bases: 9. CDR1 is MGHDK, CDR2 SYGVNS, per germline. The CDR3 coding sequence is TGTGCCAGCAGTGAATTAAAGGGACTAGCGGCGTTTGAGACCCAGTACTTC. Encoded protein: CASSELKGLAAFETQYF.

There are a few counts of this clonotype. The genes are TRBV9 and TRBJ2-1; 7 nucleotides agree with TRBD2. Matching the DNA end better, TRBJ2-7 makes the J call doubtful. CDR3 length: 13 residues. Germline V gives CDR1 SGDLS, CDR2 YYNGEE. CDR3 sequence reads: CASSREANYEQYF. CDR3 in DNA: TGTGCCAGCAGCCGGGAGGCCAACTACGAGCAGTACTTC.

This clonotype was counted a single time. The chain links TRBV12-3 or TRBV12-4 to TRBJ1-2; D gene uncertain. The V and J ends lost 6 bases and 1 base respectively, with 15 bases between them. The CDR3 totals 15 residues. In DNA, the CDR3 is TGTGCCAGCAGGCCTCAGTCCCCCAGTAACTATGGCTACACCTTC. Protein sequence: CASRPQSPSNYGYTF.

The chain uses TRBV29-1 and TRBJ2-2; a weak D match, TRBD1 (6 bases). CDR3 size: 14 residues. The germline CDR1 and CDR2 sequences are SQVTM and ANQGSEA. Trimming removed 7 bases from V and 3 bases from J, with 15 bases in between. CDR3 in DNA: TGCAGCGCAAACAGGGTCTCGGACACCGGGGAGCTGTTTTTT. It specifies CSANRVSDTGELFF.

There are many counts of this clonotype. V gene TRBV14 combines with J gene TRBJ2-1; D is unresolved. V was pared by 4 bases and J by 7 bases, with 5 bases between. This CDR3 comprises 11 residues. Germline V gene lookup returns CDR1 SGHDN and CDR2 FVKESK. The CDR3 is CASSRRNEQFF. DNA of the CDR3: TGTGCCAGCAGCCGACGGAATGAGCAGTTCTTC.

The gene calls are TRBV27 and TRBJ1-1; D not resolved. Germline V gives CDR1 MNHEY, CDR2 SMNVEV (reference sequence). CDR3 size: 12 residues. V lost 3 bases and J 7 bases, leaving 9 bases between the germline ends. In DNA form, the CDR3 reads TGTGCCAGCAGTTTGGTCGGACGTGAAGCTTTCTTT. This sequence encodes CASSLVGREAFF.

This clonotype has more than one count but fewer than ten. The V gene is TRBV4-2, the J gene TRBJ2-5; no clear D. Germline V lookup: CDR1 LGHNA, CDR2 YNFKEQ. V was cut by 1 base and J by 2 bases, with 8 bases left in between. CDR3 length: 14 residues. CDR3 sequence: CASSQGAIQETQYF. The CDR3 nucleotides are TGTGCCAGCAGCCAAGGGGCCATACAAGAGACCCAGTACTTC.